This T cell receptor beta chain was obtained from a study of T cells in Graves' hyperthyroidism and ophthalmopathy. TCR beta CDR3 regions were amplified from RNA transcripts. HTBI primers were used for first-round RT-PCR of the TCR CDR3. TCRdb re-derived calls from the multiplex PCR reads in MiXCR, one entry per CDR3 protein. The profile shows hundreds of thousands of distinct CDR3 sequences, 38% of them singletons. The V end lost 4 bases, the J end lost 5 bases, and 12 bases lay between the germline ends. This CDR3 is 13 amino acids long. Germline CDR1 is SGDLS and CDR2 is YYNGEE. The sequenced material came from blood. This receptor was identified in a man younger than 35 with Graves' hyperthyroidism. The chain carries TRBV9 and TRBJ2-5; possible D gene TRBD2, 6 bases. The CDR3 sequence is CASSRREWETQYF. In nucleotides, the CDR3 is TGTGCCAGCAGCCGCCGGGAGTGGGAGACCCAGTACTTC.